This T cell receptor beta chain was found in a study of blood T cell repertoires in COVID-19. On the study more broadly: PBMCs, B-cell-depleted T cells, or T cells provided the cDNA or gDNA that made up the material.

Original processing notes: Counts of nucleated cells, estimated from reference gene primer amplification, were obtained. Repertoires were generated with immunoSEQ multiplex PCR, while TCRdb's copy carries only in-frame clones and drops some. The V and J calls and the clone size are those of that table, but D and trimming were determined from the DNA. The sample has roughly 500,000 clones, 89% seen once. Germline V gene sequence: CDR1 LNHNV, CDR2 YYDKDF (reference sequence). With 8 bases clipped from V and 6 bases from J, the junction kept 6 bases outside the gene matches. The CDR3 is 13 amino acids. This clonotype originated in a man aged 18-30 years with COVID-19, enrolled during active disease. Sequenced input: peripheral blood. The rearrangement joins TRBV15 to TRBJ2-4; 8 bases line up with TRBD1. Written as DNA, the CDR3 is TGTGCCACCTCTGGACAGGGCGGAAACATTCAGTACTTC. It specifies CATSGQGGNIQYF.